A selection of T cell receptor beta chains follows, all from one sample in a study of shared clonotypes between healthy human individuals. Here immunoSEQ multiplex PCR was the method, and the copy in TCRdb shows in-frame clones only, minus some. In the table there are approximately 2,000,000 clones, 85% to 95% of which are singletons. Sequencing used naive CD8+ T cells from PBMCs. All receptors come from a man between 18 and 35 years old in good health. Some clones in this sample may be carry-over from other donors' samples. Each CDR3 is given with its conserved first and last residue. The D gene is left open where the match is weak. Part of the rows lack a size; the others show once, few, many or a class for expanded clones.

D	size	V	J	DNA	CDR3
NA	once	TRBV5-4	TRBJ2-7	TGTGCCAGCAGCTTGGGGCAGCTACCCTCAATCCACGAGCAGTACTTC	CASSLGQLPSIHEQYF
NA	NA	TRBV28	TRBJ2-2	TGTGCCAGCAGTCCCGGTGCACAGTACACCGGGGAGCTGTTTTTT	CASSPGAQYTGELFF
TRBD2	NA	TRBV7-3	TRBJ2-7	TGTGCCAGCCGAGCGGGATCCTCCTACGAGCAGTACTTC	CASRAGSSYEQYF
NA	NA	TRBV14	TRBJ2-4	TGTGCCAGCAGCGAAGGTCCAAGGGCCTACATTCAGTACTTC	CASSEGPRAYIQYF
TRBD2	NA	TRBV18	TRBJ2-2	TGTGCCAGCTCACCAGGACTAGCAGAAACCGGGGAGCTGTTTTTT	CASSPGLAETGELFF
NA	NA	TRBV13	TRBJ2-5	TGTGCCAGCAGCTTAACTCGGGGTGAGACCCAGTACTTC	CASSLTRGETQYF
NA	NA	TRBV30	TRBJ1-1	TGTGCCTGCAGGCGGGAGATCATGAGGAGCACTGAAGCTTTCTTT	CACRREIMRSTEAFF
NA	NA	TRBV9	TRBJ1-2	TGTGCCAGCAGCGCTCAAACAGGGTTTGGCTACACCTTC	CASSAQTGFGYTF
TRBD2	NA	TRBV4-1	TRBJ2-2	TGCGCCAGCAGCCAAACGACTAGCTGGACCGGGGAGCTGTTTTTT	CASSQTTSWTGELFF
NA	NA	TRBV27	TRBJ1-5	TGTGCCAGCAGTTTATTTTGGTCGGGGGGCCAGCCCCAGCATTTT	CASSLFWSGGQPQHF
NA	NA	TRBV9	TRBJ2-5	TGTGCCAGCAGCGACTTCGGGACACCCCAAGAGACCCAGTACTTC	CASSDFGTPQETQYF
TRBD1	NA	TRBV7-9	TRBJ1-5	TGTGCCAGCAGCTCGGACAGGGAATATAGCAATCAGCCCCAGCATTTT	CASSSDREYSNQPQHF
TRBD2	NA	TRBV18	TRBJ2-5	TGTGCCAGCTCACCCACCCCGGGACTAGCGGGAGGGCCCCACCAAGAGACCCAGTACTTC	CASSPTPGLAGGPHQETQYF
TRBD1	once	TRBV9	TRBJ2-6	TGTGCCAGCAGCGTCGAGAGACAGGGGGCCGGGGCCAACGTCCTGACTTTC	CASSVERQGAGANVLTF
NA	NA	TRBV4-1	TRBJ2-2	TGCGCCAGCAGCCAAGAACCCCAGACCGGGGAGCTGTTTTTT	CASSQEPQTGELFF
NA	NA	TRBV9	TRBJ1-5	TGTGCCAGCAGCGTAGGGGACGAAAGCAATCAGCCCCAGCATTTT	CASSVGDESNQPQHF
TRBD1	NA	TRBV7-9	TRBJ2-7	TGTGCCAGCAGCCAACCGGGACAGAGCTACGAGCAGTACTTC	CASSQPGQSYEQYF
TRBD1	NA	TRBV6-6	TRBJ2-7	TGTGCCAGCAGTCTGGACAGGGGGCAGTCCTACGAGCAGTACTTC	CASSLDRGQSYEQYF
NA	NA	TRBV6-5	TRBJ2-1	TGTGCCAGCAGTTACGCCTCAGGGGAGAGGGACAATGAGCAGTTCTTC	CASSYASGERDNEQFF
TRBD2	NA	TRBV7-9	TRBJ2-7	TGTGCCAGCAGCTTAGAACTAGCGGGCTCCTACGAGCAGTACTTC	CASSLELAGSYEQYF
NA	NA	TRBV30	TRBJ1-2	TGTGCCTGGAGCATCGACAGCTATTCCCTCTATGGCTACACCTTC	CAWSIDSYSLYGYTF
NA	few	TRBV6-5	TRBJ1-1	TGTGCCAGCAGTTACAGGGTGAACACTGAAGCTTTCTTT	CASSYRVNTEAFF
NA	NA	TRBV6-6	TRBJ2-7	TGTGCCAGCAGAATATCCGGGACAACAGCCTACGAGCAGTACTTC	CASRISGTTAYEQYF
NA	NA	TRBV4-1	TRBJ2-1	TGCGCCAGCAGCCAAGAGCGATCGGTACTAGTAGTTTATGAGCAGTTCTTC	CASSQERSVLVVYEQFF
TRBD2	NA	TRBV29-1	TRBJ2-7	TGCAGCGTGCTAGCGGGGGACTCCTACGAGCAGTACTTC	CSVLAGDSYEQYF
TRBD1	once	TRBV7-9	TRBJ2-1	TGTGCCAGCAGCCAAGGGGGCGGAGACAATGAGCAGTTCTTC	CASSQGGGDNEQFF
NA	NA	TRBV10-1	TRBJ2-3	TGCGCCAGCAGTGAGCGGGTGATTATGGATACGCAGTATTTT	CASSERVIMDTQYF
NA	NA	TRBV27	TRBJ2-5	TGTGCCAGCAGTTTATGGGCTAGCTCATCAGTGACCCAGTACTTC	CASSLWASSSVTQYF
NA	NA	TRBV7-9	TRBJ2-1	TGTGCCAGCAGCTTTGGACAGTACAATGAGCAGTTCTTC	CASSFGQYNEQFF
NA	NA	TRBV27	TRBJ2-1	TGTGCCAGCTACCGAGTCTACAATGAGCAGTTCTTC	CASYRVYNEQFF
NA	NA	TRBV7-6	TRBJ1-1	TGTGCCAGCAGCTTAGATCAGGGTACTGAAGCTTTCTTT	CASSLDQGTEAFF
NA	NA	TRBV27	TRBJ2-1	TGTGCCAGCAGCCGTCCGGGAGTTGGTTGGAATGAGCAGTTCTTC	CASSRPGVGWNEQFF
NA	NA	TRBV27	TRBJ2-5	TGTGCCAGCAGTTTCATCGGACGTCAAGAGACCCAGTACTTC	CASSFIGRQETQYF
TRBD1	NA	TRBV7-6	TRBJ1-2	TGTGCCAGCAGCTTATATGGACAGGGAAATGGCTACACCTTC	CASSLYGQGNGYTF
NA	NA	TRBV27	TRBJ2-2	TGTGCCAGCAGTTTACTAGAATCCGGGGCCGGGGAGCTGTTTTTT	CASSLLESGAGELFF
NA	NA	TRBV19	TRBJ1-1	TGTGCCAGTAGTATTATTGCTGGCCAAGAAGCTTTCTTT	CASSIIAGQEAFF
NA	NA	TRBV5-8	TRBJ2-1	TGTGCCAGCAGCTTGGGGAGCTCCTACAATGAGCAGTTCTTC	CASSLGSSYNEQFF
NA	once	TRBV28	TRBJ1-5	TGTGCCAGCAGTTTACTTGTGCCAGGGGATCAGCCCCAGCATTTT	CASSLLVPGDQPQHF
NA	NA	TRBV7-9	TRBJ2-3	TGTGCCAGCAGCTGGGCCACGGGAGCTGACACAGATACGCAGTATTTT	CASSWATGADTDTQYF
TRBD1	NA	TRBV5-1	TRBJ1-6	TGCGCCAGCAGGAAGGACAGGAGCTCCTATAATTCACCCCTCCACTTT	CASRKDRSSYNSPLHF
NA	NA	TRBV19	TRBJ2-2	TGTGCCAGTAGCCTTGCTCTAGTTGGCACCGGGGAGCTGTTTTTT	CASSLALVGTGELFF
NA	NA	TRBV5-6	TRBJ2-7	TGTGCCAGCAGCTCAGGGACGAACGAGCAGTACTTC	CASSSGTNEQYF
NA	NA	TRBV5-4	TRBJ2-1	TGTGCCAGCAGCTCCCCGGGGGAGAGCTCCTACAATGAGCAGTTCTTC	CASSSPGESSYNEQFF
NA	NA	TRBV7-2	TRBJ2-7	TGTGCCAGCAGCTTAGCGCCCTCCGGTGGCGAATACGAGCAGTACTTC	CASSLAPSGGEYEQYF
NA	NA	TRBV19	TRBJ2-6	TGTGCCAGTACCCCTGAGAGGGGAATCGGGGCCAACGTCCTGACTTTC	CASTPERGIGANVLTF
TRBD2	once	TRBV28	TRBJ2-1	TGTGCCAGCAGTTCCGGACGGGGGGGGTCCTACAATGAGCAGTTCTTC	CASSSGRGGSYNEQFF
NA	NA	TRBV4-1	TRBJ1-1	TGCGCCAGCAGCCAAGAAGTACCGCGGAACACTGAAGCTTTCTTT	CASSQEVPRNTEAFF
NA	NA	TRBV27	TRBJ1-2	TGTGCCAGCAGTTCCGCCTTAGACTATGGCTACACCTTC	CASSSALDYGYTF
TRBD2	NA	TRBV7-9	TRBJ2-1	TGTGCCAGCAGCTCGGGTCTGGGACTAGCGGAGGAGCAGTTCTTC	CASSSGLGLAEEQFF
TRBD2	NA	TRBV4-1	TRBJ2-6	TGCGCCAGCAGCCAAGATCGGCGGGAGGAGTCGGCTGGGGCCAACGTCCTGACTTTC	CASSQDRREESAGANVLTF
TRBD1	NA	TRBV5-6	TRBJ2-7	TGTGCCAGCACCTGGGACAGGGCCTACGAGCAGTACTTC	CASTWDRAYEQYF
NA	NA	TRBV19	TRBJ1-2	TGTGCCAGTAGTCGACAGGCAAGGTATGGCTACACCTTC	CASSRQARYGYTF
NA	NA	TRBV6-6	TRBJ2-7	TGTGCCAGCAGTTACGGGCAGAGCTACGAGCAGTACTTC	CASSYGQSYEQYF
NA	NA	TRBV7-9	TRBJ1-2	TGTGCCAGCAGCCCCGGGACAAATTATGGCTACACCTTC	CASSPGTNYGYTF
NA	NA	TRBV9	TRBJ2-2	TGTGCCAGCAGCGATCCAGACACGAACACCGGGGAGCTGTTTTTT	CASSDPDTNTGELFF
TRBD2	NA	TRBV9	TRBJ2-1	TGTGCCAGCAGCGCTCGTACTAGGCTAGCGGGAGGGCACAATGAGCAGTTCTTC	CASSARTRLAGGHNEQFF
TRBD1	NA	TRBV9	TRBJ1-2	TGTGCCAGCAGCATCCTACAGGGGAATGGCTACACCTTC	CASSILQGNGYTF